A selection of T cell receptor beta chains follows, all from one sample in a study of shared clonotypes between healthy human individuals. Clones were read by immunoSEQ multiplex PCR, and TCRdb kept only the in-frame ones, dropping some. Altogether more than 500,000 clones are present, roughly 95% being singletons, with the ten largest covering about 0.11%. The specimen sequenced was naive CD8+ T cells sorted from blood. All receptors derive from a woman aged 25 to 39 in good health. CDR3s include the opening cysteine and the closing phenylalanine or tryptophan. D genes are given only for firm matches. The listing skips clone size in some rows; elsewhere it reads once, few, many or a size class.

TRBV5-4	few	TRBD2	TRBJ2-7	TGTGCCAGCGAACTAGCGGGAGACCACGAGCAGTACTTC	CASELAGDHEQYF
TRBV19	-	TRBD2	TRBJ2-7	TGTGCCAGTAGTACAGGACTAGCGGGAGGGATCTACGAGCAGTACTTC	CASSTGLAGGIYEQYF
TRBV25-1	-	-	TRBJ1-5	TGTGCCAGCAGTGACTACCGGGGGCCCCAGCATTTT	CASSDYRGPQHF
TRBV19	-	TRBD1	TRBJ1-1	TGTGCCAGTAGTCCTCGGACAGGGTTAGTGAGAGCTTTCTTT	CASSPRTGLVRAFF
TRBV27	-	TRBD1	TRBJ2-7	TGTGCCAGCGGACAGGTCTCCTACGAGCAGTACTTC	CASGQVSYEQYF
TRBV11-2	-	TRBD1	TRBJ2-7	TGTGCCAGCAGCGAGACGACAGGGAGCTCCTACGAGCAGTACTTC	CASSETTGSSYEQYF
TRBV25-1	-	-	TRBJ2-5	TGTGCCAGCAGTGAGGAGGAGTACCAAGAGACCCAGTACTTC	CASSEEEYQETQYF
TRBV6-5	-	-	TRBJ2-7	TGTGCCAGCAGTCTTGGCCACGAGCAGTACTTC	CASSLGHEQYF
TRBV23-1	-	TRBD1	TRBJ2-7	TGCGCCAGCAGTCAGACAGGGAACGGCGAGCAGTACTTC	CASSQTGNGEQYF
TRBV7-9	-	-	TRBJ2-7	TGTGCCAGCAGCTCGCCCCTCCGGGGGAGCCAACCTTACGAGCAGTACTTC	CASSSPLRGSQPYEQYF
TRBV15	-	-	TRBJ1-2	TGTGCCACCAGCAATCTCGGCGGGTCGGGTAACGGCTACACCTTC	CATSNLGGSGNGYTF
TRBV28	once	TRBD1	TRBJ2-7	TGTGCCAGCAGTACTCAGACAGGGTATGCGTACGAGCAGTACTTC	CASSTQTGYAYEQYF
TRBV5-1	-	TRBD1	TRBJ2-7	TGCGCCAGCAGCCTCGGGACAGATTTCACCTACGAGCAGTACTTC	CASSLGTDFTYEQYF
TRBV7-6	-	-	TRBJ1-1	TGTGCCAGCAGCTTAGTTGACGGGGGTGAGAACACTGAAGCTTTCTTT	CASSLVDGGENTEAFF
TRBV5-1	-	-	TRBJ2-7	TGCGCCAGCAGCCTAGGACCGCTAGGGGGTGGCGAGCAGTACTTC	CASSLGPLGGGEQYF
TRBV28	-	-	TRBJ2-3	TGTGCCAGCAGTTTAGGTTTAATCCCTACGCCGGATACGCAGTATTTT	CASSLGLIPTPDTQYF
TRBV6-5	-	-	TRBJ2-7	TGTGCCAGCAGTTACGTCGGGGTCGGACAAGGGGAGCAGTACTTC	CASSYVGVGQGEQYF
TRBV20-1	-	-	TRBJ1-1	TGCAGTGCCCCGAACCCTTTCTTT	CSAPNPFF
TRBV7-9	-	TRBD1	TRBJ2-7	TGTGCCAGCAGCTTAGTGGGACAGCCCTACGAGCAGTACTTC	CASSLVGQPYEQYF
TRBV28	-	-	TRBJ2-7	TGTGCCAGCAGTGAACTTTTGGGGGCGGCCTACGAGCAGTACTTC	CASSELLGAAYEQYF
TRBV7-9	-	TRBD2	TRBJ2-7	TGTGCCAGCAGCTGGGGGGAGGGATACGAGCAGTACTTC	CASSWGEGYEQYF
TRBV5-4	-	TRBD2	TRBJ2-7	TGTGCCAGCAGCTTGACGAGCGGGAGTAAGTACGAGCAGTACTTC	CASSLTSGSKYEQYF
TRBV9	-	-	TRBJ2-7	TGTGCCAGCAGCGCCCACGGGGGGCAGAGGTCGGAGCAGTACTTC	CASSAHGGQRSEQYF
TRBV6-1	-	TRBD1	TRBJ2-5	TGTGCCAGCAGTGAGCAACAGGGGCGAAGTCTGTACCAAGAGACCCAGTACTTC	CASSEQQGRSLYQETQYF
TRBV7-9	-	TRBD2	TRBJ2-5	TGTGCCAGCAGCTTAGTGTCGGCGGGAGGCCAAGAGACCCAGTACTTC	CASSLVSAGGQETQYF
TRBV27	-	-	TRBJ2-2	TGTGCCAGCAGTTTAGAGCAAATGAACACCGGGGAGCTGTTTTTT	CASSLEQMNTGELFF
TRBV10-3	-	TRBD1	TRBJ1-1	TGTGCCATCAGTGAGTCTCTAGGCGGACAGGGGGCCGACACTGAAGCTTTCTTT	CAISESLGGQGADTEAFF
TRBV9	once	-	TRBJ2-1	TGTGCCAGCAGCGTAGGGCTAACCAACAATGAGCAGTTCTTC	CASSVGLTNNEQFF
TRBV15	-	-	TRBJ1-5	TGTGCCACCAGCAGAGCGGGCAATCAGCCCCAGCATTTT	CATSRAGNQPQHF
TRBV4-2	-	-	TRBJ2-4	TGTGCCAGCAGCCAAGATGGTACTCTTAAGGGGAACATTCAGTACTTC	CASSQDGTLKGNIQYF
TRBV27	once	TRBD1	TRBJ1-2	TGTGCCAGCAGTACGACAGGGGCTAACTATGGCTACACCTTC	CASSTTGANYGYTF
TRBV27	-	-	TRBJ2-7	TGTGCCAGCAGTTTAGAAACTATCCCATTGGAGGAGCAGTACTTC	CASSLETIPLEEQYF
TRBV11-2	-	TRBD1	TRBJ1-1	TGTGCCAGCAGCTTAACCGGGACAGGGGGCCTGGTGAACACTGAAGCTTTCTTT	CASSLTGTGGLVNTEAFF
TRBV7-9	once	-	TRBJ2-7	TGTGCCAGCAGCTTAGGAGTTCTCTACGAGCAGTACTTC	CASSLGVLYEQYF
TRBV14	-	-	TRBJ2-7	TGTGCCAGCAGCCAAGTTGGGACCGACCTCTCCTACGAGCAGTACTTC	CASSQVGTDLSYEQYF
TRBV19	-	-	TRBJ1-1	TGTGCCAGTCGGCGACAGATAAAGAACACTGAAGCTTTCTTT	CASRRQIKNTEAFF
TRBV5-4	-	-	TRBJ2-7	TGTGCCAGCAGCCGGGACTCGGTCTACGAGCAGTACTTC	CASSRDSVYEQYF
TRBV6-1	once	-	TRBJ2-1	TGTGCCAGCCAGAGGGGTGTGAGGGGATACAATGAGCAGTTCTTC	CASQRGVRGYNEQFF
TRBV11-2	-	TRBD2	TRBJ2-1	TGTGCCAGCAGTCCCACGGAAGTGGTAGCGGGAGAGGATGAGCAGTTCTTC	CASSPTEVVAGEDEQFF
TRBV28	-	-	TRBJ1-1	TGTGCCAGCAGTTTGGGGGGTAACACTGAAGCTTTCTTT	CASSLGGNTEAFF
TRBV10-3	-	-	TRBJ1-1	TGTGCCATCAGTGAGGGGGGGCTCGTCACTGAAGCTTTCTTT	CAISEGGLVTEAFF
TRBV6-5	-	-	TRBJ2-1	TGTGCCAGCAGTCTACACCTTTACAATGAGCAGTTCTTC	CASSLHLYNEQFF
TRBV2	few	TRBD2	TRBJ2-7	TGTGCCAGCAGGGGGTGGACTAGACTCACCTACGAGCAGTACTTC	CASRGWTRLTYEQYF
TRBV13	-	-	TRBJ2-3	TGTGCCAGCAGCTTAGGTCATCAACCAGATACGCAGTATTTT	CASSLGHQPDTQYF
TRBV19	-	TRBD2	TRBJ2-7	TGTGCCAGTAGCCCTGGACTAGCGAGATACGAGCAGTACTTC	CASSPGLARYEQYF
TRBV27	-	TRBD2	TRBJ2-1	TGTGCCAGCAGTTGGGGGACTAGCGGGAACAATGAGCAGTTCTTC	CASSWGTSGNNEQFF
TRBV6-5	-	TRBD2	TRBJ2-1	TGTGCCAGCAGTTACACAGCGGGAGTTTACAATGAGCAGTTCTTC	CASSYTAGVYNEQFF
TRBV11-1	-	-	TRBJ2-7	TGTGCCAGCAGCTTAGTTAGCGGATCCTACGAGCAGTACTTC	CASSLVSGSYEQYF
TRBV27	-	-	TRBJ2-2	TGTGCCAGCAGTCCAAGCAAGGGCGGGGAGCTGTTTTTT	CASSPSKGGELFF
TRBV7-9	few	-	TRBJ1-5	TGTGCCAGCAGCTGGGGGGGCGCAGAGCCCCAGCATTTT	CASSWGGAEPQHF
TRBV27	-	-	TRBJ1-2	TGTGCCAGCAGTTTATCCCCGGGCTATGGCTACACCTTC	CASSLSPGYGYTF
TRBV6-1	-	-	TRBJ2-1	TGTGCCAGCAACAACCCCGGGGGCTCCTACAATGAGCAGTTCTTC	CASNNPGGSYNEQFF
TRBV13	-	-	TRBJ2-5	TGTGCCAGCAGCTACGACAGAGAAGAGACCCAGTACTTC	CASSYDREETQYF
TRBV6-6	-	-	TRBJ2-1	TGTGCCAGCAGTTACTCGTCGGATAATAATGAGCAGTTCTTC	CASSYSSDNNEQFF
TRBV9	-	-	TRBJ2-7	TGTGCCAGCAGCGCCGACAGATCCTACGAGCAGTACTTC	CASSADRSYEQYF
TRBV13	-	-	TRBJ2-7	TGTGCCAGCAGCCCAACGGTGGGGGGCATCGGATACGAGCAGTACTTC	CASSPTVGGIGYEQYF
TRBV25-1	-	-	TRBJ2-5	TGTGCCAGCAGTGAAGGACTAACGGAGACCCAGTACTTC	CASSEGLTETQYF
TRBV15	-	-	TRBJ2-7	TGTGCCACCAGCCCCCCCCAGCGAGCCCCTTTACGAGAGCAGTACTTC	CATSPPQRAPLREQYF
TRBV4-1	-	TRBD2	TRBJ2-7	TGCGCCAGCAGCCAGCTAACTAGCGGAACCTACGAGCAGTACTTC	CASSQLTSGTYEQYF